A selection of T cell receptor beta chains follows, all from one sample in a study of identical twins. One entry per CDR3 protein results from TCRdb running MiXCR on the 5' RACE reads. Found here are about 250,000 distinct CDR3 sequences, around an eighth of them singletons; the top ten hold 8.5% to 10%. The sequenced material came from memory (CD45RO+) T cells sorted from blood. These receptors came from a young woman in good health. CDR3s include the opening cysteine and the closing phenylalanine or tryptophan. A D gene is named only where the DNA matches it firmly. Not all rows give a size; the values are once, few, many and, for expanded clones, a class.

j_gene,v_gene,abundance,d_gene,CDR3aa,CDR3nt
TRBJ1-5,TRBV5-5,NA,NA,CASSRLDIGPQPQHF,TGTGCCAGCAGCCGCTTGGATATTGGTCCCCAGCCCCAGCATTTT
TRBJ2-1,TRBV20-1,few,NA,CSARSRKVSNEQFF,TGCAGTGCTAGATCCAGGAAGGTTTCCAATGAGCAGTTCTTC
TRBJ1-4,TRBV4-3,few,NA,CASSQSAGGSNEKLFF,TGCGCCAGCAGCCAATCGGCGGGCGGTTCTAATGAAAAACTGTTTTTT
TRBJ1-1,TRBV11-2,many,TRBD1,CASSYGQGNTEAFF,TGTGCCAGCAGCTACGGACAGGGGAACACTGAAGCTTTCTTT
TRBJ1-1,TRBV20-1,NA,NA,CSASDGEAFF,TGCAGTGCTAGCGACGGTGAAGCTTTCTTT
TRBJ2-2,TRBV20-1,NA,TRBD2,CSATGLAGDAGELFF,TGCAGTGCTACTGGACTAGCGGGGGACGCCGGGGAGCTGTTTTTT
TRBJ1-1,TRBV5-1,many,TRBD1,CASSLQGSFTEAFF,TGCGCCAGCAGCTTACAGGGGAGTTTCACTGAAGCTTTCTTT
TRBJ2-1,TRBV5-1,many,TRBD2,CASSLGGSTVNEQFF,TGCGCCAGCAGCTTGGGCGGGAGCACGGTCAATGAGCAGTTCTTC
TRBJ2-2,TRBV28,NA,NA,CASSPPRANTGELFF,TGTGCCAGCAGTCCTCCTAGGGCAAATACCGGGGAGCTGTTTTTT
TRBJ1-5,TRBV19,NA,NA,CASSTMEFNQPQHF,TGTGCCAGTAGTACAATGGAATTCAATCAGCCCCAGCATTTT
TRBJ2-2,TRBV7-9,many,NA,CASPPQQTTGELFF,TGTGCCAGCCCCCCCCAGCAAACCACCGGGGAGCTGTTTTTT
TRBJ2-3,TRBV30,many,NA,CAWNYGGRTFIQYF,TGTGCCTGGAACTATGGGGGGCGAACCTTCATTCAGTATTTT
TRBJ1-2,TRBV6-5,NA,NA,CASSYVAGVIYGYTF,TGTGCCAGCAGTTACGTGGCAGGGGTCATCTATGGCTACACCTTC
TRBJ1-1,TRBV20-1,few,TRBD1,CSAKTTGGDTEAFF,TGCAGTGCTAAAACTACAGGGGGGGACACTGAAGCTTTCTTT
TRBJ2-1,TRBV20-1,NA,TRBD2,CSAIAGGRNEQFF,TGCAGTGCCATAGCGGGAGGGAGGAATGAGCAGTTCTTC
TRBJ2-7,TRBV7-2,NA,TRBD2,CASSQSGRAVHEQYF,TGTGCCAGCAGCCAGAGCGGGAGGGCCGTCCACGAGCAGTACTTC
TRBJ1-5,TRBV7-8,few,TRBD1,CASSEGDRGYNQPQHF,TGTGCCAGCAGCGAGGGGGACAGGGGTTACAATCAGCCCCAGCATTTT